This TCR beta chain was identified during a study of shared clonotypes between healthy human individuals. Overall study results and limits: Only blood underwent sampling, and tissue repertoires likely differ.

Comment on this clone: Its antigen is unknown.

CDR1 and CDR2 from the germline V gene are WNHNN and SYGVQD (reference sequence). The CDR3 is 12 residues long. Repertoires were generated with immunoSEQ multiplex PCR, while TCRdb's copy carries only in-frame clones and drops some. The sample shows around 650,000 clones, approximately 96% of them seen only once. CD8 cells classed as naive were CD45RO-negative and positively selected for CCR7, excluding terminally differentiated effector memory CD45RA+ cells. This TCR derives from a young woman in good health. Sequenced sample: naive CD8+ T cells sorted from blood. This chain joins TRBV10-1 and TRBJ2-1, with TRBD2 matching 8 bases. CDR3 DNA: TGCACCCTAGCGGGTGACTACAATGAGCAGTTCTTC. Encoded protein: CTLAGDYNEQFF.